This T cell receptor beta chain was recovered during a study of T cells in Graves' hyperthyroidism and ophthalmopathy. TCR beta CDR3 regions were amplified from RNA transcripts. An initial round of RT-PCR targeting the TCR CDR3 relied on the HTBI primer set. TCRdb reprocessed the multiplex PCR reads with MiXCR, giving one entry per CDR3 protein. The sample holds 450,000 to 700,000 distinct CDR3 sequences; 40% to 55% are singletons and the top ten take under 20%. Diagnosing involved the use of clinical symptoms, serum thyroxine and TRAb, thyroid ultrasound and orbital computed tomography. The CDR3 length is 17 residues. Germline V gene sequence: CDR1 LNHNV, CDR2 YYDKDF (reference sequence). Study-level points and caveats: Most expanded thyroid clonotypes above 0.001 also appeared in blood. A model of 13 V-J pairs discriminated ophthalmopathy from stable hyperthyroidism.

Comment on this clonotype: As yet, its antigen is unknown. A junction boundary mismatches the germline segment, possibly from a read error.

The clonotype was recovered from an adult woman with Graves' disease, either hyperthyroidism or ophthalmopathy (not recorded which). Source material: peripheral blood or thyroid tissue (not recorded which). This sequence joins TRBV15 and TRBJ1-6; TRBD1 matches at 8 bases. The CDR3: CAASSSQGAAYNSPLHF. The CDR3 bases are TGTGCCGCCAGCAGCTCCCAGGGGGCCGCCTATAATTCACCCCTCCACTTT.